Shown below are 26 T cell receptor beta chains from a single sample sequenced in a study of human T cells and chemical hapten exposure. Time point reported: patch test 1, 2 weeks after DPC sensitization. Treatment specified: therapeutic diphenylcyclopropenone sensitization with weekly scalp DPC. Via MiXCR, TCRdb re-called the RACE reads, giving one row per CDR3 protein. This repertoire shows approximately 340,000 distinct CDR3 sequences, around 7% found once; its top ten account for less than 10%. Sequencing used whole blood, obtained in connection with sensitization to the hapten diphenylcyclopropenone (DPC). The receptors shown here come from a woman under 30 with alopecia areata. Some clones in this sample may be carry-over from other donors' samples.

The table lists this clonotype with many counts. This chain links TRBV10-3 with TRBJ1-6; no clear D gene. The V and J ends lost 0 bases and 6 bases respectively, with 9 bases between them. CDR1 is ENHRY, CDR2 SYGVKD, per germline. This CDR3 region has 15 residues. The CDR3, as DNA: TGTGCCATCAGTGAGTCGTGGAGGAGTAATTCACCCCTCCACTTT. As protein: CAISESWRSNSPLHF.

This clonotype was detected ten times or more. The rearrangement links TRBV12-3 or TRBV12-4 to TRBJ2-2, with 9 positions matching TRBD1. Trimming removed 5 bases from V and 3 bases from J; junction bases left unmatched: 7. This CDR3 region has 16 residues. DNA of the CDR3: TGTGCCAGCAGTCCCCGGGGACAGGGACACACCGGGGAGCTGTTTTTT. It codes for CASSPRGQGHTGELFF.

The table lists this clonotype with many counts. The chain recombines TRBV5-1 with TRBJ2-5; a weak D match, TRBD2 (6 bases). Trimming removed 2 bases at V and 4 bases at J, with 9 bases between. The CDR3 is 13 amino acids. CDR1 SGHRS and CDR2 YFSETQ come from the germline V gene. The CDR3 bases are TGCGCCAGCAGCTTCGCCGGGGGAGAGACCCAGTACTTC. It is translated as CASSFAGGETQYF.

In this sample, this clonotype turned up many times. The chain employs TRBV6-5 and TRBJ2-7; D may correspond to TRBD1 or TRBD2 (5 bases each). This CDR3 has 14 amino acids. The ends were cut back, 2 bases at V and 6 bases at J, with 14 bases in the middle. From germline, CDR1 is MNHEY and CDR2 SVGAGI. The CDR3 bases are TGTGCCAGCAGTTACCGGGACGTACGGGGCGAGCAGTACTTC. Protein: CASSYRDVRGEQYF.

This clonotype came up a few times. V is TRBV6-5 and J is TRBJ2-5, with 7 nucleotides matching TRBD1. V was pared by 6 bases and J by 3 bases, with 7 bases of the junction left unmatched. Germline V gene lookup returns CDR1 MNHEY and CDR2 SVGAGI. The CDR3 is 14 amino acids. Written as DNA, the CDR3 is TGTGCCAGCAGAGACAGGGCCCTAAAAGAGACCCAGTACTTC. Translated: CASRDRALKETQYF.

This clonotype appeared a few times. The V call is TRBV6-5, the J call TRBJ1-4, with D possibly being TRBD1 (6 bases). The germline V gene encodes CDR1 MNHEY and CDR2 SVGAGI. The CDR3 consists of 12 residues. Trimming took off 5 bases at V and 5 bases at J, with 6 bases between the two ends. CDR3 sequence (DNA): TGTGCCAGCAGTGGACAGAATGAAAAACTGTTTTTT. It translates to CASSGQNEKLFF.

This clonotype has only a few counts. This chain joins TRBV6-2 or TRBV6-3 and TRBJ1-5; 9 nucleotides line up with TRBD1. The germline CDR1 and CDR2 sequences are MNHEY and SVGEGT. This CDR3 has 16 residues. V was clipped by 4 bases and J by 3 bases; unmatched bases: 7. CDR3 residues: CASSSTGGLINQPQHF. CDR3 nucleotides: TGTGCCAGCAGTTCTACAGGGGGCCTTATCAATCAGCCCCAGCATTTT.

This clonotype was detected ten times or more. The chain couples TRBV5-1 to TRBJ2-5; the D gene could be TRBD1 or TRBD2 (5 bases each). Trimming pared 4 bases from V and 2 bases from J, leaving 15 bases between. Germline V gene data show CDR1 as SGHRS and CDR2 as YFSETQ. The CDR3 is 15 amino acids. The CDR3 DNA reads as TGCGCCAGCAGCCCTCTTGGGACGTCGCAAGAGACCCAGTACTTC. It specifies CASSPLGTSQETQYF.

This clonotype was seen repeatedly, ten times or more. V usage is TRBV18 and J usage is TRBJ1-1, with a tentative D call TRBD1 (5 bases). Trimming pared 2 bases from V and 3 bases from J, leaving 10 bases between. CDR1 and CDR2 (germline): KGHSH, LQKENI. This CDR3 has 14 residues. This CDR3 is CASSPSQGDTEAFF. The CDR3 DNA reads as TGTGCCAGCTCACCATCTCAGGGCGACACTGAAGCTTTCTTT.

This sequence joins TRBV12-3 or TRBV12-4 and TRBJ2-7; perhaps TRBD2 as D (6 bases). The CDR3 totals 16 residues. With 4 bases removed from V and 0 bases from J, the gap between germline ends came to 16 bases. As DNA, the CDR3 is TGTGCCAGCAGTTCCCCCGAGGAGCGGGCCTCCTACGAGCAGTACTTC. Its protein product is CASSSPEERASYEQYF.

This clonotype was seen ten or more times. This chain uses TRBV7-2 with TRBJ2-1; D uncertain. Germline V gene sequence: CDR1 SGHTA, CDR2 FQGNSA. V dropped 4 bases and J dropped 1 base, with 11 bases sitting between them. The CDR3 runs 15 residues. CDR3 nucleotide sequence: TGTGCCAGCAGCTCACAGTCTTCATCCTACAATGAGCAGTTCTTC. This sequence encodes CASSSQSSSYNEQFF.

This clonotype has a handful of counts. The chain employs TRBV2 and TRBJ2-3; 9 bases align to TRBD2. Losses at the gene ends were 1 base for V and 6 bases for J; bases not matched to a gene: 8. This CDR3 region has 16 residues. CDR1 is SNHLY and CDR2 is FYNNEI in the germline V gene. CDR3 nucleotide sequence: TGTGCCAGCAGTGAAGAACGGACTAGCGAGGGCGATACGCAGTATTTT. This gives the protein CASSEERTSEGDTQYF.

V is TRBV27 and J is TRBJ2-7; D might be TRBD1 (6 bases). V dropped 5 bases and J dropped 3 bases, with 14 bases sitting between them. CDR1 is MNHEY, CDR2 SMNVEV, per germline (reference sequence). This CDR3 is built from 14 residues. The CDR3 DNA is TGTGCCAGCAGTCTAGACAGGTCGGGCTACGAGCAGTACTTC. This encodes CASSLDRSGYEQYF.

There are a few counts of this clonotype. The V gene is TRBV20-1, the J gene TRBJ2-5, with D uncertain. Germline assignment: CDR1 DFQATT and CDR2 SNEGSKA (reference sequence). The V end was cut by 3 bases, the J end by 1 base, with 9 bases between. The CDR3 sequence is 13 residues long. The CDR3 nucleotides read TGCAGTGCTAGGTACTACAGCCAAGAGACCCAGTACTTC. Amino acids: CSARYYSQETQYF.

J is TRBJ2-3 and V is TRBV12-5, with D tentatively TRBD2 (6 bases). There are 14 residues in the CDR3. The germline V gene encodes CDR1 LGHNT and CDR2 FRNRAP. Trimming cost V 7 bases and J 0 bases, with 11 bases left between them. The CDR3 DNA follows: TGTGCTAGTGCCGGGGGAGCTAGCACAGATACGCAGTATTTT. This translates into CASAGGASTDTQYF.

This sequence joins TRBV12-3 or TRBV12-4 and TRBJ1-2; D unclear. V was shortened by 1 base and J by 10 bases, with 4 bases between the two germline ends. The CDR3 is made up of 10 amino acids. Here the CDR3 reads CASSLGFYTF. The CDR3 nucleotides read TGTGCCAGCAGTTTAGGGTTCTACACCTTC.

The table lists this clonotype with many counts. This chain connects TRBV12-3 or TRBV12-4 to TRBJ2-1; 8 positions match TRBD2. J was trimmed by 8 bases and V by 2 bases; bases with no gene match: 2. CDR3 length: 13 residues. CDR3 in DNA: TGTGCCAGCAGTTTATATAGCGGGGATGAGCAGTTCTTC. It yields the protein CASSLYSGDEQFF.

The chain is built from TRBV14 and TRBJ1-1; the match to TRBD1 covers 7 bases. CDR3 size: 13 residues. V lost 4 bases, J lost 12 bases, and 11 bases stayed unmatched. Germline CDR1 is SGHDN and CDR2 is FVKESK. The CDR3 sequence: CASSRTGAPLPFF. CDR3 coding DNA: TGTGCCAGCAGCCGAACAGGGGCCCCGCTGCCTTTCTTT.

This clonotype was seen ten or more times. The V call is TRBV10-3, the J call TRBJ2-3; D is possibly TRBD1 or TRBD2 (5 bases each). The CDR3 is 16 residues long. V was cut by 5 bases and J by 4 bases, with 19 bases left in between. Germline lookup yields CDR1 ENHRY and CDR2 SYGVKD. This chain's CDR3 is CAISSPARDGSDTQYF. The CDR3 DNA follows: TGTGCCATCAGTTCGCCAGCAAGGGACGGATCAGATACGCAGTATTTT.

About this clonotype: The junction does not match germline at one end; this may be a read error. The chain couples TRBV7-7 to TRBJ2-5; D could derive from TRBD1 or TRBD2 (5 bases each). In germline, CDR1 is SSHAT, CDR2 FNYEAQ (reference sequence). There are 13 residues in the CDR3. For the CDR3, the DNA is TGTGCTAGCAGCCAGGGACGGAAAGAGACCCAGTACTTC. This gives the protein CASSQGRKETQYF.

This clonotype was detected many times. This chain links TRBV29-1 with TRBJ2-5, with TRBD2 matching over 7 bases. After removal of 4 bases from V and 6 bases from J, the junction contained 8 bases not matched to a gene. The CDR3 covers 13 residues. Germline CDR1 is SQVTM and CDR2 is ANQGSEA. The CDR3 bases are TGCAGCGTTGGGAGCGGGATGGGGCAGACCCAGTACTTC. As protein: CSVGSGMGQTQYF.

A few counts support this clonotype. The chain carries TRBV7-2 and TRBJ2-5; D is possibly TRBD2 (5 bases). The V gene's germline CDR1 is SGHTA and CDR2 FQGNSA. Deletions cut 2 bases from V and 3 bases from J, with 16 bases between. The CDR3 extends over 16 amino acids. In DNA form, the CDR3 reads TGTGCCAGCAGCTTAAGTCGGGCTATCGGGAAAGAGACCCAGTACTTC. It translates to CASSLSRAIGKETQYF.

The V and J genes are TRBV7-2 and TRBJ1-5; possibly TRBD1 for D (6 bases). CDR1 SGHTA and CDR2 FQGNSA come from the germline V gene. V lost 1 base, J lost 6 bases, and 13 bases lay in between. CDR3 size: 15 residues. CDR3 nucleotide sequence: TGTGCCAGCAGCTTAGGGCAGGGGCGGCCTCAGCCCCAGCATTTT. Translation gives CASSLGQGRPQPQHF.

This chain links TRBV6-5 with TRBJ2-5, with D perhaps matching TRBD2 (6 bases). This CDR3 is built from 13 residues. V was pared by 8 bases and J by 3 bases, with 13 bases between. Germline V CDR1 and CDR2: MNHEY, SVGAGI. The chain's CDR3 is CASGGLGEETQYF. For the CDR3, the DNA is TGTGCCAGCGGGGGACTGGGAGAAGAGACCCAGTACTTC.

Only a few counts were recorded for this clonotype. V gene TRBV14 combines with J gene TRBJ1-2; TRBD1 matches at 10 bases. The length of the CDR3 is 15 residues. Germline-derived CDR1 and CDR2 are SGHDN and FVKESK. V was clipped by 0 bases and J by 6 bases; unmatched bases: 4. The CDR3 DNA sequence: TGTGCCAGCAGCCAAGAGACAGGGGGCGCGGATGGCTACACCTTC. As protein: CASSQETGGADGYTF.

Only a few counts were recorded for this clonotype. This chain links TRBV4-2 with TRBJ1-6, with D possibly TRBD1 on 6 matching bases. Deletions cut 3 bases from V and 6 bases from J, with 12 bases between. Germline V gene data show CDR1 as LGHNA and CDR2 as YNFKEQ. CDR3 length: 15 residues. This chain's CDR3 is CASSQRGNGNSPLHF. In DNA form, the CDR3 reads TGTGCCAGCAGCCAGAGGGGGAACGGTAATTCACCCCTCCACTTT.